Below are 13 T cell receptor beta chains sequenced from a single sample in a study of blood T cell repertoires in COVID-19. Sequencing was performed with immunoSEQ multiplex PCR; in TCRdb, only in-frame clones are kept and a portion is missing. The sample includes 350,000 to 450,000 clones, roughly 84% of them seen just once. Sequenced input: PBMCs or T cells enriched from blood (not recorded which). The receptors here all came from a woman younger than 30 who had been exposed to COVID-19.

The gene calls are TRBV11-2 and TRBJ2-1; the match to TRBD2 covers 9 bases. Looked up from germline, CDR1 is SGHAT and CDR2 is FQNNGV. V shed 5 bases and J 5 bases; nucleotides not matched to a gene: 10. The CDR3 has 16 amino acids. DNA of the CDR3: TGTGCCAGCAGCCCAGTAGTAGCGGGGGCACACAATGAGCAGTTCTTC. Its translation: CASSPVVAGAHNEQFF.

V and J are TRBV7-2 and TRBJ2-7; a weak D match, TRBD2 (5 bases). The CDR3 consists of 15 residues. V was pared by 5 bases and J by 9 bases, with 23 bases between. Germline V gives CDR1 SGHTA, CDR2 FQGNSA. The CDR3 loop reads CASSPLREGLGVQYF. In nucleotides, the CDR3 is TGTGCCAGCAGCCCCCTCCGCGAGGGATTGGGCGTGCAGTACTTC.

This chain connects TRBV29-1 to TRBJ2-1; D call uncertain. Germline V CDR1 and CDR2: SQVTM, ANQGSEA. The CDR3 sequence is 11 residues long. V was shortened by 5 bases and J by 8 bases, with 10 bases between the two germline ends. The CDR3 nucleotides read TGCAGCGTTCCGCCCCGCGATGAGCAGTTCTTC. Translating it yields CSVPPRDEQFF.

The chain recombines TRBV25-1 with TRBJ1-6, with 8 positions matching TRBD1. Germline assignment: CDR1 MGHDK and CDR2 SYGVNS. V shed 4 bases, J shed 7 bases, and the junction held 12 bases outside the gene matches. The CDR3 contains 17 residues. The CDR3 is CASSVEGQGAPNSPLHF. The CDR3 bases are TGTGCCAGCAGTGTGGAGGGGCAGGGGGCGCCGAATTCACCCCTCCACTTT.

A single count supports this clone. This chain connects TRBV29-1 to TRBJ2-7, with D possibly being TRBD2 (5 bases). In germline, CDR1 is SQVTM, CDR2 ANQGSEA. The CDR3 has 14 residues. Here the CDR3 reads CSATVGLGSYEQYF. CDR3 sequence (DNA): TGCAGTGCAACAGTTGGACTTGGGTCCTACGAGCAGTACTTC.

This clone was detected only once. The chain is built from TRBV19 and TRBJ2-1, with no clear D. The CDR3 covers 16 residues. The V gene lost 0 bases and the J gene lost 0 bases, with 9 bases spanning the gap. From germline, CDR1 is LNHDA and CDR2 SQIVND (reference sequence). CDR3 DNA: TGTGCCAGTAGTATAGACCCCTACCCCTCCTACAATGAGCAGTTCTTC. It codes for CASSIDPYPSYNEQFF.

V and J are TRBV5-4 and TRBJ2-7, with 8 bases aligning to TRBD1. CDR1 and CDR2 from the germline V gene are SGHNT and YYREEE (reference sequence). V trimming: 4 bases; J trimming: 3 bases; junction bases outside the gene matches: 9. The CDR3 loop spans 15 amino acids. In DNA, the CDR3 is TGTGCCAGCAGCCCAGGGACAGGACACCTCTACGAGCAGTACTTC. Residues: CASSPGTGHLYEQYF.

The chain has TRBV25-1 and TRBJ1-2, with TRBD1 matching over 11 bases. Germline V gives CDR1 MGHDK, CDR2 SYGVNS. The CDR3 sequence is 18 residues long. V dropped 1 base and J dropped 1; count of bases not matched to a gene: 8. CDR3 sequence (DNA): TGTGCCAGCAGTGAATGGAGGACAGGGGGCCGTCTTAACTATGGCTACACCTTC. Residues: CASSEWRTGGRLNYGYTF.

The chain combines TRBV6-5 with TRBJ2-7, with D unresolved. Trimming shortened V by 5 bases and J by 0 bases, and 14 bases separated the two germline ends. Germline V gene data show CDR1 as MNHEY and CDR2 as SVGAGI. This CDR3 is built from 15 residues. CDR3 coding DNA: TGTGCCAGCAGTCCCCAGGCCGGTAGCTCCTACGAGCAGTACTTC. Translating it yields CASSPQAGSSYEQYF.

This rearrangement joins TRBV9 to TRBJ2-3, with 9 bases matching TRBD2. V shed 4 bases and J 0 bases; nucleotides not matched to a gene: 9. CDR1 SGDLS and CDR2 YYNGEE come from the germline V gene. This CDR3 is 17 amino acids long. CDR3 in amino acids: CASSPLGGGVSTDTQYF. In nucleotides, the CDR3 is TGTGCCAGCAGCCCCCTAGGCGGGGGGGTGAGCACAGATACGCAGTATTTT. Full variable domain (rest looked up from reference TRBV9 and TRBJ2-3): DSGVTQTPKHLITATGQRVTLRCSPRSGDLSVYWYQQSLDQGLQFLIQYYNGEERAKGNILERFSAQQFPDLHSELNLSSLELGDSALYFCASSPLGGGVSTDTQYFGPGTRLTVL.

CDR3 coding DNA: TGTGCCAGCAGCTCCGGGGGTGGAAGGACTAGCGAATCGAGTGGGTACTTC. This encodes CASSSGGGRTSESSGYF. The genes are TRBV11-3 and TRBJ2-5, with 9 positions matching TRBD2. Germline V CDR1 and CDR2: SGHNT, YENEEA. CDR3 length: 17 amino acids. V lost 4 bases and J lost 13; bases outside the gene matches: 22.

The rearrangement joins TRBV5-1 to TRBJ2-1, with a tentative D call TRBD1 (5 bases). V was trimmed by 0 bases and J by 9 bases, leaving 10 bases between them. This CDR3 is built from 13 residues. Germline assignment: CDR1 SGHRS and CDR2 YFSETQ. The CDR3 spells CASSLGGAVEQFF. In nucleotides, the CDR3 is TGCGCCAGCAGCTTGGGTGGGGCCGTTGAGCAGTTCTTC. Full variable domain (outside the CDR3, taken from reference TRBV5-1 and TRBJ2-1): KAGVTQTPRYLIKTRGQQVTLSCSPISGHRSVSWYQQTPGQGLQFLFEYFSETQRNKGNFPGRFSGRQFSNSRSEMNVSTLELGDSALYLCASSLGGAVEQFFGPGTRLTVL.

The chain's CDR3 is CASSYGTGRVNYGYTF. The CDR3 region has the DNA TGTGCCAGCAGCTACGGGACAGGGCGAGTAAACTATGGCTACACCTTC. V and J are TRBV21-1 and TRBJ1-2; the table gives TRBD1 as D, unverified against the DNA. TRBV21-1 is an annotated pseudogene. CDR3 length: 16 amino acids.